The rows below give T cell receptor beta chains drawn from one sample of a study of shared clonotypes between healthy human individuals. Measured with immunoSEQ multiplex PCR; TCRdb has only the in-frame clones, and not every one. This sample yields 2 million to 2.5 million clones, of which 85% to 95% are seen a single time; 0.39% belongs to the top ten. Sequences were obtained from naive CD4+ T cells from PBMCs. These receptors came from a man aged 18 to 35 in good health. Some clones in this sample may be carry-over from other donors' samples. Both conserved end residues are part of each CDR3. The D gene is left open where the match is weak. A clone size is listed for some rows: how often the clone was seen (once, few, many), or a class if it is expanded.

TRBD2 TRBJ2-7 - TRBV15 TGTGCCACCAGCAGAGTTCCCGGACTAGGGGTCGAGCAGTACTTC CATSRVPGLGVEQYF
TRBD2 TRBJ2-1 - TRBV11-3 TGTGCCAGCAGCTTAACTAGCGGGAACTACAATGAGCAGTTCTTC CASSLTSGNYNEQFF
TRBD2 TRBJ2-1 - TRBV4-2 TGTGCCAGCAGCCAAGTTCCCCCACTAGCGGGCCTCTCCTACAATGAGCAGTTCTTC CASSQVPPLAGLSYNEQFF
TRBD1 TRBJ1-3 - TRBV28 TGTGCCAGCAGTACAGGGGCGGACGGAAACACCATATATTTT CASSTGADGNTIYF
TRBD2 TRBJ2-2 - TRBV19 TGTGCCAGTAGGGCCCTAGCGGGAGGGGATACCGGGGAGCTGTTTTTT CASRALAGGDTGELFF
- TRBJ1-2 few TRBV14 TGTGCCAGCAGCCCCCAGGGAATCTATGGCTACACCTTC CASSPQGIYGYTF
TRBD1 TRBJ2-7 - TRBV4-2 TGTGCCAGCAGCCAAGAGGGAGGCCAGGGGGCGTACGAGCAGTACTTC CASSQEGGQGAYEQYF
- TRBJ2-7 - TRBV11-2 TGTGCCAGCAGCTTAATCACGGCAGGGACCTTCTACGAGCAGTACTTC CASSLITAGTFYEQYF
TRBD1 TRBJ2-1 - TRBV10-3 TGTGCCATCAGTAGGATTGACAGGGTCTCCTACAATGAGCAGTTCTTC CAISRIDRVSYNEQFF
TRBD1 TRBJ2-7 - TRBV7-3 TGTGCCAGCAGACTACTTACAGGGGTATACCACGAGCAGTACTTC CASRLLTGVYHEQYF
- TRBJ2-1 - TRBV19 TGTGCCAGTAGTATTCGGTTACCTTCAGGAGGTGTGAACAATGAGCAGTTCTTC CASSIRLPSGGVNNEQFF
- TRBJ2-7 - TRBV6-1 TGTGCCAGCAGTCCCGACAGGGAGGCGTACGAGCAGTACTTC CASSPDREAYEQYF
- TRBJ2-3 - TRBV28 TGTGCCAGCGGACTGACAGATACGCAGTATTTT CASGLTDTQYF